One sample yielded the 17 T cell receptor beta chains listed below, sequenced in a study of cytomegalovirus exposure and HLA in healthy donors. Sequencing used immunoSEQ multiplex PCR; TCRdb keeps in-frame clones, though not all of them. The repertoire holds hundreds of thousands of clones, with roughly 87% as singletons. Sequencing was carried out using PBMCs. The origin of the receptors is a man aged 18 to 35 in good health and CMV-seropositive.

V gene TRBV27 combines with J gene TRBJ2-7; possible D gene TRBD2, 7 bases. The CDR3 is 14 residues long. CDR1 and CDR2 from the germline V gene are MNHEY and SMNVEV (reference sequence). V dropped 2 bases and J dropped 4 bases, with 12 bases sitting between them. The CDR3: CASSLLAGAYEQYF. The CDR3 nucleotides read TGTGCCAGCAGTTTACTGGCGGGGGCGTACGAGCAGTACTTC.

In this sample, this clone turned up once. The chain is built from TRBV18 and TRBJ2-7; 13 bases fit TRBD2. Looked up from germline, CDR1 is KGHSH and CDR2 is LQKENI. The V gene end was trimmed by 6 bases and the J gene end by 1 base; junction bases not matched to a gene: 9. There are 17 residues in the CDR3. This CDR3 is CASSRGLAGALSYEQYF. The CDR3 DNA sequence: TGTGCCAGCTCCCGCGGACTAGCGGGAGCTCTTTCCTACGAGCAGTACTTC. Supplemented by reference TRBV18 and TRBJ2-7, the full variable domain reads NAGVMQNPRHLVRRRGQEARLRCSPMKGHSHVYWYRQLPEEGLKFMVYLQKENIIDESGMPKERFSAEFPKEGPSILRIQQVVRGDSAAYFCASSRGLAGALSYEQYFGPGTRLTVT.

The chain carries TRBV20-1 and TRBJ2-3; 7 nucleotides match TRBD2. The CDR3 runs to 10 residues. Germline trimming cut 5 bases from V and 8 bases from J; bases unmatched to any gene: 1. The V gene's germline CDR1 is DFQATT and CDR2 SNEGSKA (reference sequence). This CDR3 is CSAGGVTQYF. In DNA, the CDR3 is TGCAGTGCTGGGGGGGTTACGCAGTATTTT.

To note about this clone: In the same sample, other DNA sequences code for this CDR3. The CDR3 region is CASSPDRNQPQHF. DNA of the CDR3: TGTGCCAGCTCACCGGACAGGAATCAGCCCCAGCATTTT. This chain connects TRBV18 to TRBJ1-5; the match to TRBD1 covers 7 bases. Looked up from germline, CDR1 is KGHSH and CDR2 is LQKENI. The CDR3 contains 13 residues. The V gene end was trimmed by 3 bases and the J gene end by 4 bases; junction bases not matched to a gene: 0.

The gene calls are TRBV9 and TRBJ1-5; TRBD1 matches at 10 bases. Germline trimming cut 3 bases from V and 6 bases from J; bases unmatched to any gene: 6. Germline V gene lookup returns CDR1 SGDLS and CDR2 YYNGEE. This CDR3 is built from 15 residues. The CDR3 DNA reads TGTGCCAGCAGCGCTTCGACAGGGGGCTTTCAGCCCCAGCATTTT. This translates into CASSASTGGFQPQHF.

This rearrangement joins TRBV4-3 to TRBJ2-5; 9 positions agree with TRBD2. Germline CDR1 reads LGHNA; CDR2 reads YSLEER. The J segment lost 5 bases and the V segment lost 0 bases, leaving 10 bases of the junction unmatched. The CDR3 is 17 residues long. The CDR3 here is CASSQEKRGSGGETQYF. CDR3 DNA sequence: TGCGCCAGCAGCCAAGAGAAGAGGGGAAGCGGGGGGGAGACCCAGTACTTC.

The rearrangement links TRBV11-1 to TRBJ1-2; TRBD1 aligns across 10 bases. Germline V gene data show CDR1 as SGHAT and CDR2 as FQDESV (reference sequence). The CDR3 is made up of 14 amino acids. V was pared by 2 bases and J by 7 bases, with 4 bases of the junction left unmatched. The DNA for the CDR3 is TGTGCCAGCAGCTTAAGGACAGGGGGTGCTGGCTACACCTTC. This gives the protein CASSLRTGGAGYTF. The full variable domain, its missing parts supplied by reference TRBV11-1 and TRBJ1-2, is EAEVAQSPRYKITEKSQAVAFWCDPISGHATLYWYRQILGQGPELLVQFQDESVVDDSQLPKDRFSAERLKGVDSTLKIQPAELGDSAMYLCASSLRTGGAGYTFGSGTRLTVV.

The rearrangement uses TRBV29-1 and TRBJ2-5, with 8 bases that match TRBD2. The ends lost 4 bases at V and 4 bases at J; junction bases unmatched: 5. The germline gives CDR1 SQVTM, CDR2 ANQGSEA. The CDR3 loop spans 13 amino acids. CDR3 in DNA: TGCAGCGTTGGCGGGAGGCAGCGAGAGACCCAGTACTTC. This translates into CSVGGRQRETQYF. Full variable domain (remainder filled in from reference TRBV29-1 and TRBJ2-5): SAVISQKPSRDICQRGTSLTIQCQVDSQVTMMFWYRQQPGQSLTLIATANQGSEATYESGFVIDKFPISRPNLTFSTLTVSNMSPEDSSIYLCSVGGRQRETQYFGPGTRLLVL.

J is TRBJ1-3 and V is TRBV11-2; D is ambiguous. The CDR3 runs to 15 residues. V was clipped by 4 bases and J by 0 bases, with 10 bases between them. Germline assignment: CDR1 SGHAT and CDR2 FQNNGV. CDR3 DNA sequence: TGTGCCAGCAGCTCTGGACGGTTCTCTGGAAACACCATATATTTT. Its translation: CASSSGRFSGNTIYF.

This sequence joins TRBV5-1 and TRBJ1-2, with TRBD1 as a possible D gene (5 bases). Trimming cost V 4 bases and J 7 bases, with 20 bases left between them. Germline loops: CDR1 SGHRS, CDR2 YFSETQ. The CDR3 has 15 residues. CDR3 sequence: CASSGAGARARGYTF. The CDR3 DNA is TGCGCCAGCAGCGGCGCCGGGGCCCGGGCCCGTGGCTACACCTTC.

This chain uses TRBV5-5 with TRBJ1-2; no firm D call. Germline CDR1 SGHKS, CDR2 YYEKEE (reference sequence). V shed 5 bases and J shed 4 bases, with 15 bases lying between them. The CDR3 has 14 residues. CDR3 sequence reads: CASSSRVFGYGYTF. CDR3 coding DNA: TGTGCCAGCAGTTCTAGGGTGTTCGGCTATGGCTACACCTTC.

The rearrangement joins TRBV2 to TRBJ2-7; 8 bases are shared with TRBD2. The V gene's germline CDR1 is SNHLY and CDR2 FYNNEI. This CDR3 region has 14 residues. Germline trimming cut 2 bases from V and 3 bases from J; bases unmatched to any gene: 3. Here the CDR3 DNA reads TGTGCCAGCAGTGAACCTAGCGGGTTCTACGAGCAGTACTTC. This translates into CASSEPSGFYEQYF.

This clone has a single count. The chain has TRBV27 and TRBJ2-5; D not certain. The CDR3 consists of 14 residues. Germline CDR1 reads MNHEY; CDR2 reads SMNVEV (reference sequence). The germline V and J ends were trimmed by 2 bases and 1 base, with 8 bases remaining between them. In DNA form, the CDR3 reads TGTGCCAGCAGTTTAGGGCGGAGCCAAGAGACCCAGTACTTC. Residues: CASSLGRSQETQYF.

The V gene is TRBV30, the J gene TRBJ2-2; unclear D gene. The CDR3 is 15 residues long. Trimming left V 0 bases short and J 6 bases short, with 14 bases between. CDR1 and CDR2 from the germline V gene are GTSNPN and SVGIG (reference sequence). The CDR3, as DNA: TGTGCCTGGAGTGTACCGAATTTTGGACCCGGGGAGCTGTTTTTT. This encodes CAWSVPNFGPGELFF.

J is TRBJ1-1 and V is TRBV27; D is unresolved. CDR3 length: 14 residues. Looked up from germline, CDR1 is MNHEY and CDR2 is SMNVEV (reference sequence). V lost 2 bases to trimming and J lost 1 base, with 8 bases between them. The CDR3 is CASSLIAPNTEAFF. The CDR3 nucleotides read TGTGCCAGCAGTTTAATTGCCCCGAACACTGAAGCTTTCTTT.

The rearrangement links TRBV5-1 to TRBJ1-2; D perhaps matches TRBD1 (6 bases). This CDR3 is 16 amino acids long. Germline CDR1 is SGHRS and CDR2 is YFSETQ. Trimming took 4 bases from V and 0 from J, leaving 16 bases between them. The CDR3 bases are TGCGCCAGCAGCCAGGAACGACAGGTAGCTAACTATGGCTACACCTTC. Translating it yields CASSQERQVANYGYTF.

This chain joins TRBV2 and TRBJ2-1; D ambiguous. This CDR3 has 15 amino acids. Trimming stripped 7 bases from V and 1 base from J, with 14 bases between. Germline-derived CDR1 and CDR2 are SNHLY and FYNNEI. The CDR3 loop reads CASTSYWGSYNEQFF. The CDR3 nucleotides read TGTGCCAGCACCTCTTATTGGGGATCCTACAATGAGCAGTTCTTC.